This T cell receptor (beta chain) derives from a study of cytomegalovirus exposure and HLA in healthy donors. Across the study: The 95 to 150 validation repertoires used the same platform as the roughly 670 first-cohort repertoires, a later analysis reported.

Turning to this clone: Its specificity is not known.

Libraries were prepared by immunoSEQ multiplex PCR; TCRdb keeps only in-frame clonotypes and omits some of them. The sample carries 110,000 to 150,000 clones, roughly nine tenths recorded once. The study's findings and limits: The investigators catalogued under 200 TCR beta chains as cytomegalovirus-associated.

Germline values: CDR1 SGDLS, CDR2 YYNGEE. The CDR3 consists of 15 residues. The J segment lost 9 bases and the V segment lost 0 bases, leaving 9 bases of the junction unmatched. From the roughly 110-subject validation cohort, which was separate from the approximately 720-subject first cohort, the donors were drawn. The clonotype comes from a man in his late teens or twenties in good health and CMV-seronegative. Sequencing was performed on PBMCs. The rearrangement joins TRBV9 to TRBJ1-1, with 9 nucleotides matching TRBD1. The CDR3 here is CASSVGWTGDPKAFF. In nucleotides, the CDR3 is TGTGCCAGCAGCGTAGGGTGGACAGGGGATCCTAAAGCTTTCTTT.